These 29 T cell receptor beta chains originate from one sample sequenced in a study of T cell responses to AZD1222 COVID-19 vaccine. Produced via immunoSEQ multiplex PCR; TCRdb's table is partial and in-frame only. The sample has some 120,000 clones, approximately 90% seen once; the top ten hold 4% to 5%. Sequenced here: peripheral blood, sampled on day 0 of AZD1222 vaccination. The receptors shown here come from an adult in good health.

The V call is TRBV9, the J call TRBJ1-6; TRBD1 is a possible D gene (6 bases). CDR3 length equals 14 residues. The germline gives CDR1 SGDLS, CDR2 YYNGEE. The V and J ends lost 0 bases and 10 bases respectively, with 11 bases between them. This chain's CDR3 is CASSVVGGESPLHF. The CDR3, as DNA: TGTGCCAGCAGCGTAGTCGGGGGCGAATCACCCCTCCACTTT.

The CDR3 DNA reads as TGTGCCAGCAGTTGGGGACTAGCGGGGGAACAAGAGACCCAGTACTTC. Its protein product is CASSWGLAGEQETQYF. The V and J genes are TRBV6-6 and TRBJ2-5; 14 bases match TRBD2. The CDR3 has 16 amino acids. The ends lost 4 bases at V and 2 bases at J; junction bases unmatched: 3. Germline values: CDR1 MNHNY, CDR2 SVGAGI (reference sequence).

The V gene is TRBV27, the J gene TRBJ1-2, with D uncertain. Germline-derived CDR1 and CDR2 are MNHEY and SMNVEV (reference sequence). V was shortened by 3 bases and J by 7 bases, with 12 bases between the two germline ends. The CDR3 is 13 amino acids. This CDR3 reads CASSFKGNTGYTF. The CDR3 nucleotides read TGTGCCAGCAGTTTTAAGGGAAACACTGGCTACACCTTC.

This rearrangement joins TRBV5-1 to TRBJ1-4, with TRBD1 matching over 8 bases. J gave up 2 bases and V 3 bases, and 3 bases lay outside the gene matches. CDR1 and CDR2 (germline): SGHRS, YFSETQ. CDR3 length: 15 residues. The CDR3, as DNA: TGCGCCAGCAGCTCCCGGACAGGGACTAATGAAAAACTGTTTTTT. This encodes CASSSRTGTNEKLFF.

This clone was detected only once. The chain couples TRBV7-2 to TRBJ1-2; D remains ambiguous. The V end was cut by 0 bases, the J end by 2 bases, with 16 bases between. Germline V gives CDR1 SGHTA, CDR2 FQGNSA. The CDR3 spans 17 residues. The CDR3 region is CASSLATAYGRNYGYTF. The CDR3 region has the DNA TGTGCCAGCAGCTTAGCCACAGCTTATGGCCGGAACTATGGCTACACCTTC.

This chain links TRBV6-5 with TRBJ2-2, with 7 bases identical to TRBD1. Germline lookup yields CDR1 MNHEY and CDR2 SVGAGI. The junction had 4 bases not matched to a gene; V was cut back by 7 bases and J by 5 bases. The CDR3 length is 13 residues. The CDR3 nucleotides are TGTGCCAGCACCCGGACAGGAACCGGGGAGCTGTTTTTT. Translating it yields CASTRTGTGELFF.

This sequence joins TRBV7-2 and TRBJ1-2; 9 positions match TRBD1. Per the germline V gene, CDR1 is SGHTA and CDR2 is FQGNSA. The CDR3 runs 16 residues. The trim removed 5 bases at V and 7 bases at J, leaving 14 bases unmatched. CDR3 sequence: CASSLRWDRAVAGYTF. The CDR3 DNA sequence: TGTGCCAGCAGCCTCAGGTGGGACAGGGCTGTTGCTGGCTACACCTTC.

The chain carries TRBV7-2 and TRBJ2-3; tentative D call: TRBD2 (5 bases). Germline CDR1 is SGHTA and CDR2 is FQGNSA. V lost 5 bases and J 1 base, leaving 16 bases between the germline ends. There are 16 residues in the CDR3. The CDR3 DNA follows: TGTGCCAGCAGCCCTCGTACTAGTGTTGGCACAGATACGCAGTATTTT. Translation: CASSPRTSVGTDTQYF.

CDR3 DNA: TGTGCCAGCAGCTCCCGGGCCCTGGGGCCGTCCGGCTACACCTTC. The encoded protein is CASSSRALGPSGYTF. The V gene is TRBV7-2, the J gene TRBJ1-2; a possible D gene is TRBD1 (5 bases). Germline V gene lookup returns CDR1 SGHTA and CDR2 FQGNSA. Trimming left V 4 bases short and J 8 bases short, with 20 bases between. CDR3 length equals 15 residues.

The chain links TRBV6-5 to TRBJ2-7, with TRBD1 as a possible D gene (6 bases). Trimming took 0 bases from V and 2 from J, leaving 11 bases between them. Germline lookup yields CDR1 MNHEY and CDR2 SVGAGI. This CDR3 has 15 amino acids. This CDR3 reads CASSYSGQGTYEQYF. The CDR3 DNA is TGTGCCAGCAGTTACTCAGGGCAGGGGACCTACGAGCAGTACTTC.

The chain employs TRBV6-5 and TRBJ1-5; D gene uncertain. V dropped 3 bases and J dropped 7 bases, with 7 bases sitting between them. The germline V gene encodes CDR1 MNHEY and CDR2 SVGAGI. The CDR3 runs to 12 residues. The CDR3 sequence: CASSYIGQPQHF. The CDR3 DNA reads TGTGCCAGCAGTTATATAGGACAGCCCCAGCATTTT.

The gene calls are TRBV11-3 and TRBJ2-5; 7 bases align to TRBD1. V shed 2 bases and J 0 bases; nucleotides not matched to a gene: 6. Germline-derived CDR1 and CDR2 are SGHNT and YENEEA. The CDR3 runs to 16 residues. CDR3 sequence reads: CASSLMGDRHQETQYF. The CDR3 region has the DNA TGTGCCAGCAGCTTAATGGGGGACAGACACCAAGAGACCCAGTACTTC. The whole variable domain, filled in from reference TRBV11-3 and TRBJ2-5, reads EAGVVQSPRYKIIEKKQPVAFWCNPISGHNTLYWYLQNLGQGPELLIRYENEEAVDDSQLPKDRFSAERLKGVDSTLKIQPAELGDSAVYLCASSLMGDRHQETQYFGPGTRLLVL.

J is TRBJ2-5 and V is TRBV27; 9 bases agree with TRBD1. Germline V gene lookup returns CDR1 MNHEY and CDR2 SMNVEV (reference sequence). With V trimmed by 4 bases and J by 3 bases, 3 bases remained unmatched. CDR3 length: 14 residues. The DNA of the CDR3 is TGTGCCAGCAGTTCGACAGGGGGTAAAGAGACCCAGTACTTC. It encodes CASSSTGGKETQYF.

The chain couples TRBV5-5 to TRBJ1-5; possibly TRBD1 for D (5 bases). Trimming left V 1 base short and J 0 bases short, with 11 bases between. The CDR3 has 16 amino acids. Germline CDR1 and CDR2: SGHKS and YYEKEE (reference sequence). CDR3 sequence reads: CASSLTGGDSNQPQHF. CDR3 coding DNA: TGTGCCAGCAGCTTGACAGGAGGGGATAGCAATCAGCCCCAGCATTTT.

The rearrangement uses TRBV9 and TRBJ2-3; D unresolved. This CDR3 has 14 amino acids. Trimming pared 3 bases from V and 6 bases from J, leaving 14 bases between. Germline V gene data show CDR1 as SGDLS and CDR2 as YYNGEE. This CDR3 reads CASSAGGLPDTQYF. For the CDR3, the DNA is TGTGCCAGCAGCGCCGGCGGCTTACCCGATACGCAGTATTTT.

This clone was observed once. V is TRBV4-1 and J is TRBJ1-1; possible D gene TRBD1, 5 bases. This CDR3 comprises 13 residues. Germline CDR1 is MGHRA and CDR2 is YSYEKL. V was cut by 4 bases and J by 5 bases, with 11 bases left in between. The CDR3 DNA follows: TGCGCCAGCAGCCGGACATTAGGTACTGAAGCTTTCTTT. The encoded protein is CASSRTLGTEAFF.

The chain couples TRBV24-1 to TRBJ2-7; D call uncertain. The length of the CDR3 is 15 residues. V lost 4 bases, J lost 5 bases, and 17 bases lay in between. Germline CDR1 is KGHDR and CDR2 is SFDVKD. Here the CDR3 reads CATSDATDYTNEQYF. The CDR3 DNA sequence: TGTGCCACCAGTGACGCCACTGATTATACGAACGAGCAGTACTTC.

The chain recombines TRBV5-6 with TRBJ1-1; D perhaps matches TRBD1 (6 bases). V was trimmed by 2 bases and J by 1 base, leaving 15 bases between them. Germline lookup yields CDR1 SGHDT and CDR2 YYEEEE. CDR3 length: 16 amino acids. The CDR3, as DNA: TGTGCCAGCAGCTTCAGGGTTTCAGGGGCGAACACTGAAGCTTTCTTT. Its translation is CASSFRVSGANTEAFF.

This clone was seen only once. J is TRBJ2-1 and V is TRBV10-3; maybe TRBD2 (5 bases). Between the trimmed V and J ends, which lost 4 bases and 8 bases, there was a span of 9 bases. The CDR3 has 12 residues. Germline V lookup: CDR1 ENHRY, CDR2 SYGVKD. The CDR3 DNA sequence: TGTGCCATCAGTGGGACTGATTATGAGCAGTTCTTC. Amino acid sequence: CAISGTDYEQFF.

Only one count was recorded for this clone. The chain is built from TRBV4-2 and TRBJ1-2; a weak D match, TRBD1 (6 bases). Germline assignment: CDR1 LGHNA and CDR2 YNFKEQ. V gave up 2 bases and J gave up 2 bases, with 12 bases separating them. The CDR3 has 15 residues. For the CDR3, the DNA is TGTGCCAGCAGCCAAAGACCGGGACACAACTATGGCTACACCTTC. Its translation: CASSQRPGHNYGYTF.

The chain links TRBV30 to TRBJ2-6, with no clear D. Germline V gene lookup returns CDR1 GTSNPN and CDR2 SVGIG (reference sequence). V lost 0 bases to trimming and J lost 0 bases, with 9 bases between them. CDR3 length: 16 residues. DNA for the CDR3: TGTGCCTGGAGTGTAGGACGGATCTCTGGGGCCAACGTCCTGACTTTC. This sequence encodes CAWSVGRISGANVLTF. Full variable domain (missing parts from reference TRBV30 and TRBJ2-6): SQTIHQWPATLVQPVGSPLSLECTVEGTSNPNLYWYRQAAGRGLQLLFYSVGIGQISSEVPQNLSASRPQDRQFILSSKKLLLSDSGFYLCAWSVGRISGANVLTFGAGSRLTVL.

The chain is built from TRBV5-6 and TRBJ1-1; 7 bases map to TRBD1. Losses at the gene ends were 4 bases for V and 2 bases for J; bases not matched to a gene: 5. CDR3 length: 14 residues. Per germline, CDR1 SGHDT and CDR2 YYEEEE. CDR3 residues: CASSPGQKNTEAFF. The CDR3 coding sequence is TGTGCCAGCAGCCCGGGACAGAAAAACACTGAAGCTTTCTTT.

V is TRBV9 and J is TRBJ1-6, with a weak D call TRBD1 (6 bases). The germline V gene encodes CDR1 SGDLS and CDR2 YYNGEE. The CDR3 loop spans 15 amino acids. The V and J ends lost 4 bases and 1 base respectively, with 9 bases between them. CDR3 in amino acids: CASSPQGSYNSPLHF. Written as DNA, the CDR3 is TGTGCCAGCAGCCCTCAGGGGTCCTATAATTCACCCCTCCACTTT.

The rearrangement links TRBV28 to TRBJ2-7, with D possibly TRBD1 on 6 matching bases. Germline V gene sequence: CDR1 MDHEN, CDR2 SYDVKM. V dropped 2 bases and J dropped 7 bases, with 9 bases sitting between them. The CDR3 sequence is 12 residues long. The CDR3 nucleotides are TGTGCCAGCAGTTTAACAGGGTGGGAGCAGTACTTC. Translating it yields CASSLTGWEQYF.

J is TRBJ1-5 and V is TRBV6-5; TRBD1 might be the D (6 bases). The germline gives CDR1 MNHEY, CDR2 SVGAGI. CDR3 length equals 15 residues. Trimming took 6 bases from V and 6 from J, leaving 18 bases between them. CDR3 amino acids: CASSPVIGGAQPQHF. The DNA of the CDR3 is TGTGCCAGCAGCCCGGTTATTGGGGGGGCTCAGCCCCAGCATTTT.

V gene TRBV27 combines with J gene TRBJ1-3; a possible D gene is TRBD1 (5 bases). Germline V gene data show CDR1 as MNHEY and CDR2 as SMNVEV (reference sequence). The CDR3 has 18 amino acids. Trimming left V 5 bases short and J 0 bases short, with 20 bases between. CDR3 nucleotides: TGTGCCAGCAGTCCGCCTGCCGACCGGGGCGACTCTGGAAACACCATATATTTT. Translation: CASSPPADRGDSGNTIYF.

The J gene is TRBJ1-2, the V gene TRBV7-2; D gene uncertain. Germline values: CDR1 SGHTA, CDR2 FQGNSA. The CDR3 sequence is 16 residues long. Between the trimmed V and J ends, which lost 5 bases and 0 bases, there was a span of 16 bases. The DNA for the CDR3 is TGTGCCAGCAGCAAGAGGGTAGGAACCACTAACTATGGCTACACCTTC. It specifies CASSKRVGTTNYGYTF.

This chain uses TRBV11-2 with TRBJ2-7; D perhaps matches TRBD2 (5 bases). The CDR3 has 12 amino acids. The V gene's germline CDR1 is SGHAT and CDR2 FQNNGV. V was pared by 3 bases and J by 2 bases, with 5 bases between. The DNA of the CDR3 is TGTGCCAGCAGCTTCGGGGCCTACGAGCAGTACTTC. Amino acids: CASSFGAYEQYF.

CDR3 nucleotides: TGCGCCAGCAGCCCCTGGGTCGGGACAGGGGTCGAAAAACTGTTTTTT. This gives the protein CASSPWVGTGVEKLFF. The chain couples TRBV5-1 to TRBJ1-4; TRBD1 matches 10 bases. The CDR3 runs to 16 residues. V lost 4 bases and J lost 8; bases outside the gene matches: 11. Germline V CDR1 and CDR2: SGHRS, YFSETQ.